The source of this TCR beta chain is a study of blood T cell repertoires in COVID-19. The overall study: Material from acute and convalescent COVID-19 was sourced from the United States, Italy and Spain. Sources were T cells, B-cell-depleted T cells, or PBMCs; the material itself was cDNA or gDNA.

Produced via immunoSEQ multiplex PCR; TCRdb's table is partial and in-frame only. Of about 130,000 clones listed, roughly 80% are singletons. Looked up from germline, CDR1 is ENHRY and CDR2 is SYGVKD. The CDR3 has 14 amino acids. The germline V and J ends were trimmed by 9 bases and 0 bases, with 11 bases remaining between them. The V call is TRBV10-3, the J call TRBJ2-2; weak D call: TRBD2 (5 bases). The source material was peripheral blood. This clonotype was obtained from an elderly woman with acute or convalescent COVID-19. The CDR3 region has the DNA TGTGCCATTCGGGAACAGTCGAACACCGGGGAGCTGTTTTTT. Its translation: CAIREQSNTGELFF.